Below are 11 T cell receptor beta chains sequenced from a single sample in a study of brain metastases from non-small cell lung cancer. Sequencing used immunoSEQ multiplex PCR; TCRdb keeps in-frame clones, though not all of them. The table includes a few thousand clones, roughly four fifths detected once. Sequencing input: tissue from a brain metastasis. The source is a donor at least 40 years old with non-small cell lung cancer.

V usage is TRBV18 and J usage is TRBJ2-5; D could derive from TRBD1 or TRBD2 (6 bases each). CDR1 and CDR2 from the germline V gene are KGHSH and LQKENI. The length of the CDR3 is 14 residues. The V gene lost 2 bases and the J gene lost 3 bases, with 10 bases spanning the gap. The CDR3 loop is CASSPKGGEETQYF. As DNA, the CDR3 is TGTGCCAGCTCACCAAAGGGGGGAGAAGAGACCCAGTACTTC. Looking up the rest from reference TRBV18 and TRBJ2-5 gives the full variable domain: NAGVMQNPRHLVRRRGQEARLRCSPMKGHSHVYWYRQLPEEGLKFMVYLQKENIIDESGMPKERFSAEFPKEGPSILRIQQVVRGDSAAYFCASSPKGGEETQYFGPGTRLLVL.

The V and J genes are TRBV4-1 and TRBJ1-1, with no clear D. V dropped 2 bases and J dropped 1 base, with 5 bases sitting between them. This CDR3 has 13 amino acids. The germline V gene encodes CDR1 MGHRA and CDR2 YSYEKL. The CDR3 DNA reads as TGCGCCAGCAGCCAATCTGAGAACACTGAAGCTTTCTTT. Encoded protein: CASSQSENTEAFF.

Concerning this clone: The same CDR3 can be traced to other DNA sequences in this sample. This chain connects TRBV3-1 (or the pseudogene TRBV3-2) to TRBJ1-6, with D possibly TRBD1 on 5 matching bases. V was shortened by 6 bases and J by 14 bases, with 23 bases between the two germline ends. The germline CDR1 and CDR2 sequences are LGHDT and YNNKEL (reference sequence). This CDR3 has 15 residues. As DNA, the CDR3 is TGTGCCAGCAGTCCCCAATCAGGGAAGGGGCAAACCCTCCACTTT. This codes for CASSPQSGKGQTLHF.

The chain combines TRBV6-6 with TRBJ2-1; TRBD2 agrees at 10 bases. Looked up from germline, CDR1 is MNHNY and CDR2 is SVGAGI (reference sequence). The CDR3 has 13 amino acids. Trimming cost V 6 bases and J 5 bases; bases outside gene matches: 1. In nucleotides, the CDR3 is TGTGCCAGCAGAGGACTAGCGGACAATGAGCAGTTCTTC. The encoded protein is CASRGLADNEQFF.

DNA of the CDR3: TGTGCCAGCAGCTCCGGGGCCACCATCCAAGAGACCCAGTACTTC. Translating gives CASSSGATIQETQYF. The chain is built from TRBV7-3 and TRBJ2-5; either TRBD1 or TRBD2 may supply D (5 bases each). CDR1 and CDR2 (germline): SGHTA, FQGTGA. Trimming removed 4 bases from V and 1 base from J, with 13 bases in between. This CDR3 contains 15 residues.

CDR3 sequence: CASSYSGEYGEQYF. The CDR3 DNA reads as TGTGCCAGCAGTTACTCGGGGGAATACGGGGAGCAGTACTTC. The rearrangement joins TRBV6-5 to TRBJ2-7; possibly TRBD1 or TRBD2 for D (5 bases each). V was cut by 0 bases and J by 7 bases, with 13 bases left in between. Germline V gene lookup returns CDR1 MNHEY and CDR2 SVGAGI. CDR3 length: 14 residues.

A word on this clone: A junction boundary mismatches the germline segment, possibly from a read error. The chain couples TRBV14 to TRBJ2-6, with a weak D call TRBD1 (5 bases). Looked up from germline, CDR1 is SGHDN and CDR2 is FVKESK. The CDR3 length is 14 residues. The CDR3 DNA is TGTGCCAGCAGCCATAAGGCTGGGGCCAACGTCCTGATTTTC. Its protein is CASSHKAGANVLIF.

The chain is built from TRBV11-3 and TRBJ2-7; the D is unclear. Looked up from germline, CDR1 is SGHNT and CDR2 is YENEEA. V was clipped by 2 bases and J by 0 bases, with 8 bases between them. The CDR3 is 14 residues long. CDR3 sequence reads: CASSLYIYSYEQYF. The CDR3 coding sequence is TGTGCCAGCAGCTTATACATATACTCCTACGAGCAGTACTTC.

The chain links TRBV28 to TRBJ1-2; possible D gene TRBD1, 5 bases. Per the germline V gene, CDR1 is MDHEN and CDR2 is SYDVKM. Trimming left V 4 bases short and J 2 bases short, with 11 bases between. The length of the CDR3 is 14 residues. The CDR3 DNA reads TGTGCCAGCAGTTCCATTGACAGAAACTATGGCTACACCTTC. Translating it yields CASSSIDRNYGYTF.

In DNA, the CDR3 is TGTGCCAGCAGCCTATCCCCGGGACAGGTTAAGCCCTACGAGCAGTACTTC. This codes for CASSLSPGQVKPYEQYF. The V and J genes are TRBV27 and TRBJ2-7, with 8 nucleotides matching TRBD1. The CDR3 runs to 17 residues. The ends lost 6 bases at V and 2 bases at J; junction bases unmatched: 15. CDR1 is MNHEY, CDR2 SMNVEV, per germline (reference sequence).

The chain uses TRBV19 and TRBJ1-5; maybe TRBD1 (6 bases). CDR1 is LNHDA, CDR2 SQIVND, per germline (reference sequence). The CDR3 is 16 residues long. Trimming took off 4 bases at V and 1 base at J, with 14 bases between the two ends. The CDR3 sequence is CASSTGTGSSNQPQHF. CDR3 coding DNA: TGTGCCAGTAGTACTGGCACAGGGTCAAGCAATCAGCCCCAGCATTTT.